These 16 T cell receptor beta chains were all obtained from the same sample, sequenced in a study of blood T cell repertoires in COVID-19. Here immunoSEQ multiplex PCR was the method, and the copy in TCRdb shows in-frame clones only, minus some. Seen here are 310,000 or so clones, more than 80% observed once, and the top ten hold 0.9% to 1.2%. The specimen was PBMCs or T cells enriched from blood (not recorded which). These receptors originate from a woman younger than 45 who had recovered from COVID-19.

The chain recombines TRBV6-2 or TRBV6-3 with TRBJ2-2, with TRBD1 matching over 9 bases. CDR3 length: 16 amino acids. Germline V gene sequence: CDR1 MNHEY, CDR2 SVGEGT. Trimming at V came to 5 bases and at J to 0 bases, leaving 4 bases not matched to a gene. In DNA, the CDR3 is TGTGCCAGCAGTAGAACAGGGGGCGCGAACACCGGGGAGCTGTTTTTT. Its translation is CASSRTGGANTGELFF.

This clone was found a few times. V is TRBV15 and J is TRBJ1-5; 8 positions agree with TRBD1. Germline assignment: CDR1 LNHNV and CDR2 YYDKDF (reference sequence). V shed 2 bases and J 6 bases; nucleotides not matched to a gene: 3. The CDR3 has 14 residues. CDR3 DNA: TGTGCCACCAGCAGACAGGGGGCTTTTCAGCCCCAGCATTTT. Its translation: CATSRQGAFQPQHF.

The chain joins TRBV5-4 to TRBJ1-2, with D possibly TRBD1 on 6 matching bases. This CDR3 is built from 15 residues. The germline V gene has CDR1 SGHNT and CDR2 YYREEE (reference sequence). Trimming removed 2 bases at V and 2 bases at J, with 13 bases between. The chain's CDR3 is CASSLTGLSNYGYTF. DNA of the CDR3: TGTGCCAGCAGCTTAACAGGGTTATCCAACTATGGCTACACCTTC.

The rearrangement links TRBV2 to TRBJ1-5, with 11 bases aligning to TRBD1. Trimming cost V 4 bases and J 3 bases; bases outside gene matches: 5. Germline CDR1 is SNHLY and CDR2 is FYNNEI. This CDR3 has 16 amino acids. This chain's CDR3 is CASSGGTGGLNQPQHF. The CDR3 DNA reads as TGTGCCAGCAGTGGTGGGACAGGGGGTCTCAATCAGCCCCAGCATTTT. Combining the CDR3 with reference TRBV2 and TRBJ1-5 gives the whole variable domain EPEVTQTPSHQVTQMGQEVILRCVPISNHLYFYWYRQILGQKVEFLVSFYNNEISEKSEIFDDQFSVERPDGSNFTLKIRSTKLEDSAMYFCASSGGTGGLNQPQHFGDGTRLSIL.

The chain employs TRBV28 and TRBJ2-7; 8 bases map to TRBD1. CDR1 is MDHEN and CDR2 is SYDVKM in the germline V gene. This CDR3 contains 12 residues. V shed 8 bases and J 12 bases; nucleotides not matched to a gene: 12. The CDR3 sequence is CASSGQALYVYF. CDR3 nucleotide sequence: TGTGCCAGCTCGGGACAGGCTCTTTACGTGTACTTC.

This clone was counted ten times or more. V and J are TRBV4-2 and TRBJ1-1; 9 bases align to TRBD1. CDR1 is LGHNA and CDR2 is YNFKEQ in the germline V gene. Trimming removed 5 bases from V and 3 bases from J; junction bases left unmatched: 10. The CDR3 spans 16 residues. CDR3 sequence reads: CASSKDRGWKDTEAFF. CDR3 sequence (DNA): TGTGCCAGCAGCAAGGACAGGGGATGGAAAGACACTGAAGCTTTCTTT.

The CDR3 nucleotides are TGTGCCAGCAGCCCCCGAGGGGTGTGGGACAGCCATTCACCCCTCCACTTT. This translates into CASSPRGVWDSHSPLHF. The V gene is TRBV9, the J gene TRBJ1-6; 7 positions match TRBD1. V gave up 4 bases and J gave up 8 bases; unmatched junction bases: 15. The CDR3 contains 17 residues. CDR1 and CDR2 (germline): SGDLS, YYNGEE.

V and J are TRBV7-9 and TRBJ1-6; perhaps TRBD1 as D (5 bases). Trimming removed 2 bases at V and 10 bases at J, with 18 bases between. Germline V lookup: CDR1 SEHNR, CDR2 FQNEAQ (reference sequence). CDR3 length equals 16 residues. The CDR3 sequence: CASSLSQGLAGSPLHF. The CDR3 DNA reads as TGTGCCAGCAGCTTATCCCAGGGACTCGCTGGGTCACCCCTCCACTTT.

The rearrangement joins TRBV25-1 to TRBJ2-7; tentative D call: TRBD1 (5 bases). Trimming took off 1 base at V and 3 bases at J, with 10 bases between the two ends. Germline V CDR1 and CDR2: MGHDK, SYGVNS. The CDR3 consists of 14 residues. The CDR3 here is CASSEFGHSYEQYF. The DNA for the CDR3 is TGTGCCAGCAGTGAATTTGGACACAGCTACGAGCAGTACTTC.

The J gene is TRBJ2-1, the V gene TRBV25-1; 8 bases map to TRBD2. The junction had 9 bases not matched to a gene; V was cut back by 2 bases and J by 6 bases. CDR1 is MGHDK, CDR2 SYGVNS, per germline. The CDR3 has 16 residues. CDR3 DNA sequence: TGTGCCAGCAGTGAAGGGTTGGCGGGAGGCGGCAATGAGCAGTTCTTC. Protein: CASSEGLAGGGNEQFF. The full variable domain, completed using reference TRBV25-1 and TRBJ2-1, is EADIYQTPRYLVIGTGKKITLECSQTMGHDKMYWYQQDPGMELHLIHYSYGVNSTEKGDLSSESTVSRIRTEHFPLTLESARPSHTSQYLCASSEGLAGGGNEQFFGPGTRLTVL.

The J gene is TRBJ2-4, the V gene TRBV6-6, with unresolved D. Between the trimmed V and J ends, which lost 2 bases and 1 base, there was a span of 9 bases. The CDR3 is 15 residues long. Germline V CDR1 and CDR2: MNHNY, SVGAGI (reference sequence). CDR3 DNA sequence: TGTGCCAGCAGTTACATCCCTATTGCCAAAAACATTCAGTACTTC. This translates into CASSYIPIAKNIQYF.

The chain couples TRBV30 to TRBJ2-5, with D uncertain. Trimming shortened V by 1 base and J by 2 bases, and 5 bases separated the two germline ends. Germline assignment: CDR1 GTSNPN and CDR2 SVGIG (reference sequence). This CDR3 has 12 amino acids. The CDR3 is CAWSGAQETQYF. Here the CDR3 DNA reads TGTGCCTGGAGTGGGGCACAAGAGACCCAGTACTTC.

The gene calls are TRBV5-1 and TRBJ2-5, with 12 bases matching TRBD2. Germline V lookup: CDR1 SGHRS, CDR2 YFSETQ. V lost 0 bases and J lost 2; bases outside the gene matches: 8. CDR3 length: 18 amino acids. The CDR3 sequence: CASSLASSGRAPQETQYF. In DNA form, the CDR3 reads TGCGCCAGCAGCTTGGCATCTAGCGGGAGGGCCCCTCAAGAGACCCAGTACTTC. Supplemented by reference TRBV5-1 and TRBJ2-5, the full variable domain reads KAGVTQTPRYLIKTRGQQVTLSCSPISGHRSVSWYQQTPGQGLQFLFEYFSETQRNKGNFPGRFSGRQFSNSRSEMNVSTLELGDSALYLCASSLASSGRAPQETQYFGPGTRLLVL.

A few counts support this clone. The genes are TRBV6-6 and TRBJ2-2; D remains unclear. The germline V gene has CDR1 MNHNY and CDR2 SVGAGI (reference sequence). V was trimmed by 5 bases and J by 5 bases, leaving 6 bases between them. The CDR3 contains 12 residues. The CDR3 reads CASSPRTGELFF. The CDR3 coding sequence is TGTGCCAGCAGTCCTAGAACCGGGGAGCTGTTTTTT.

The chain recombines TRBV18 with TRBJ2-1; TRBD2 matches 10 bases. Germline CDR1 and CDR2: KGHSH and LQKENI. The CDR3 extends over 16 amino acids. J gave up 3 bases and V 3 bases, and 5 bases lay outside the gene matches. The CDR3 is CASSPLAGVDYNEQFF. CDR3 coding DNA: TGTGCCAGCTCACCTCTAGCGGGAGTGGACTACAATGAGCAGTTCTTC.

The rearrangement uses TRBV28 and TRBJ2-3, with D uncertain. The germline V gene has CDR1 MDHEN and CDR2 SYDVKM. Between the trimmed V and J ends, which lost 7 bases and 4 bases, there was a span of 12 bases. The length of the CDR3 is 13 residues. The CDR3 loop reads CASKERTPDTQYF. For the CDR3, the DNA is TGTGCCAGCAAGGAGCGCACCCCAGATACGCAGTATTTT.